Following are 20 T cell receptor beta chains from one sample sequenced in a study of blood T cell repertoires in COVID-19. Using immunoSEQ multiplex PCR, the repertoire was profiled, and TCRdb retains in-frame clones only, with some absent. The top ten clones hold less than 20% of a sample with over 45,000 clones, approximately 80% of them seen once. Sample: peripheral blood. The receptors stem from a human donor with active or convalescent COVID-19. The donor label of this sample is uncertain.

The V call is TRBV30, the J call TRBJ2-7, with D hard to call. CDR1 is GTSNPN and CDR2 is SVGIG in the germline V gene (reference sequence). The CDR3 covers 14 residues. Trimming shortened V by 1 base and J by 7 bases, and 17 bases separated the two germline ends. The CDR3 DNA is TGTGCCTGGAGTGACTCCCTCCCCTTTCGAGAGCAGTACTTC. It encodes CAWSDSLPFREQYF.

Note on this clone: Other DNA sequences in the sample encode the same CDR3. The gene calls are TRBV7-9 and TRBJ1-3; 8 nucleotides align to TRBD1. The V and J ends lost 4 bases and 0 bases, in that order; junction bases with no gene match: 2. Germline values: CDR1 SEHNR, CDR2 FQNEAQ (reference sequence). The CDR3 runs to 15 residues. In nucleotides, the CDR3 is TGTGCCAGCAGCTACGGACAGGGCTCTGGAAACACCATATATTTT. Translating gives CASSYGQGSGNTIYF. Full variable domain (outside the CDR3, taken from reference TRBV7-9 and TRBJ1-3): DTGVSQNPRHKITKRGQNVTFRCDPISEHNRLYWYRQTLGQGPEFLTYFQNEAQLEKSRLLSDRFSAERPKGSFSTLEIQRTEQGDSAMYLCASSYGQGSGNTIYFGEGSWLTVV.

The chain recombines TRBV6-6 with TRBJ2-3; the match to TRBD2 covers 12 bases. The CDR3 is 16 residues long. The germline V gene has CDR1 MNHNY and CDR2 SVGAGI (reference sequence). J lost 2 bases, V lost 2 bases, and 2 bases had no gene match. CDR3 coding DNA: TGTGCCAGCAGTTACACTAGCGGGAGGACCACAGATACGCAGTATTTT. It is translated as CASSYTSGRTTDTQYF.

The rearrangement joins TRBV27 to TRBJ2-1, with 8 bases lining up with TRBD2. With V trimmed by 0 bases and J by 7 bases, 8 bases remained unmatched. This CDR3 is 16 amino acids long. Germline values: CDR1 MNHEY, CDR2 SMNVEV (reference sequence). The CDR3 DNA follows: TGTGCCAGCAGTTTATCGAGGGGACTAGAAGGGAATGAGCAGTTCTTC. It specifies CASSLSRGLEGNEQFF.

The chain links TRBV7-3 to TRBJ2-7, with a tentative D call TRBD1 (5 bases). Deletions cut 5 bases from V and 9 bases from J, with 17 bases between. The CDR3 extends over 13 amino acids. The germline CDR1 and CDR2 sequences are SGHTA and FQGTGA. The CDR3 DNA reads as TGTGCCAGCAGCCCAGGAGAGAGGCAGGGGCAGTACTTC. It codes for CASSPGERQGQYF.

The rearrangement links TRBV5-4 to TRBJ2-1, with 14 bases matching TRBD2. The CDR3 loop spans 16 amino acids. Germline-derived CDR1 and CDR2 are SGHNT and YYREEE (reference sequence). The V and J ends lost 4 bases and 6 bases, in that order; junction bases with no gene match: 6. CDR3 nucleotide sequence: TGTGCCAGCAGCATGACCGGGACTAGCGGGGGCAATGAGCAGTTCTTC. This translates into CASSMTGTSGGNEQFF.

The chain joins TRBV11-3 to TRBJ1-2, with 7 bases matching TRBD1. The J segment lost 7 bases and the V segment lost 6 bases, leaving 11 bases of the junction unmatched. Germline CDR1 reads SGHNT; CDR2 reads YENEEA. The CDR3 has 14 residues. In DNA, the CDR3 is TGTGCCAGCAGGGGGTCAACAGGGGAGCGTGGCTACACCTTC. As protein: CASRGSTGERGYTF.

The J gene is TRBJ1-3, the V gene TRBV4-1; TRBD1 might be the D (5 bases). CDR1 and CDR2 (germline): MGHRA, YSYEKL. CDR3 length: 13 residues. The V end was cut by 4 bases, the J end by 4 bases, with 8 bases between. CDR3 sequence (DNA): TGCGCCAGCAGCCGCAACAGGGGAAACACCATATATTTT. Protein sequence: CASSRNRGNTIYF.

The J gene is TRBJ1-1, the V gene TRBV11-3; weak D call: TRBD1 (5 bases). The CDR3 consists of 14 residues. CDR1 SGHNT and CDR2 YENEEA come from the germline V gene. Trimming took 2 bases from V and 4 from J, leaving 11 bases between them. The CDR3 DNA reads TGTGCCAGCAGCTTAAGGAGGGGCGGCACTGAAGCTTTCTTT. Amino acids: CASSLRRGGTEAFF.

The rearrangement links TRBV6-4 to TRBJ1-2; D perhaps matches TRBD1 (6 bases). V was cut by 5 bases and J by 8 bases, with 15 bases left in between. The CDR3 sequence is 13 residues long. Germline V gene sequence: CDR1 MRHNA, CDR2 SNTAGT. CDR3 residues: CASSNWGLGGYTF. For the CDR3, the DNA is TGTGCCAGCAGTAACTGGGGGCTTGGCGGCTACACCTTC.

DNA for the CDR3: TGTGCCAGCAGCTTTGGGTCGGGGAGGGACTCCTACAATGAGCAGTTCTTC. It codes for CASSFGSGRDSYNEQFF. The V call is TRBV11-2, the J call TRBJ2-1; 7 positions match TRBD2. The V gene's germline CDR1 is SGHAT and CDR2 FQNNGV. J gave up 0 bases and V 3 bases, and 8 bases lay outside the gene matches. The CDR3 consists of 17 residues.

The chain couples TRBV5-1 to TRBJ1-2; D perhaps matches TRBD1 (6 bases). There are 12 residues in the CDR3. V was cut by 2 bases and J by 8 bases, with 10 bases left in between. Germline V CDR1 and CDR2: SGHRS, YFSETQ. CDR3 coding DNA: TGCGCCAGCAGCTTATCGGGGGGCGGCTACACCTTC. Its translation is CASSLSGGGYTF.

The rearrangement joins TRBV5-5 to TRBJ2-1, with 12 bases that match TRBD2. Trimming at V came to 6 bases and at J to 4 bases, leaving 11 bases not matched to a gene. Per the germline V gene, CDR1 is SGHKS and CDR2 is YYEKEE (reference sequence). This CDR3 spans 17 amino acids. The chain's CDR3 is CASIVGLGLAGYNEQFF. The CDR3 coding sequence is TGTGCCAGCATAGTGGGACTCGGACTAGCGGGGTACAATGAGCAGTTCTTC.

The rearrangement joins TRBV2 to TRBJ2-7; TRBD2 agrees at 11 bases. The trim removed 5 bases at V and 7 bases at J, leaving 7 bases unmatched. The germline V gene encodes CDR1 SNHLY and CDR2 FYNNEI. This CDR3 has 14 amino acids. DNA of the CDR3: TGTGCCAGCAGTAAACTAGCGGGAGAAGTTGAGCAGTACTTC. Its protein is CASSKLAGEVEQYF.

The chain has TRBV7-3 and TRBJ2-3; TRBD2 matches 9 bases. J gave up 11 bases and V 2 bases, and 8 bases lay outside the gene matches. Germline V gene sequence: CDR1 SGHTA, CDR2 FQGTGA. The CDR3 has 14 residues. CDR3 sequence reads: CASSLAGGQSRQYF. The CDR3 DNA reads TGTGCCAGCAGCTTAGCGGGAGGGCAATCAAGGCAGTATTTT.

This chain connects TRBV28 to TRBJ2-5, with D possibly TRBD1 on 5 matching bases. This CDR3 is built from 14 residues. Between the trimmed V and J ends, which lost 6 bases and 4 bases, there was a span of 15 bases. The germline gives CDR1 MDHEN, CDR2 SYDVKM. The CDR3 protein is CASSPPGPGETQYF. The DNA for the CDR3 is TGTGCCAGCAGCCCACCAGGGCCCGGAGAGACCCAGTACTTC.

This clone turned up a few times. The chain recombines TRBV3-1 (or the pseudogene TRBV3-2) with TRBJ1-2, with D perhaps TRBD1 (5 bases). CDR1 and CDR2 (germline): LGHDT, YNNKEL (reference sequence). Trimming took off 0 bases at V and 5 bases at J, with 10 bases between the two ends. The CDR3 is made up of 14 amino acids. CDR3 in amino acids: CASSQDPQGYGYTF. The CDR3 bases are TGTGCCAGCAGCCAAGATCCCCAGGGTTATGGCTACACCTTC.

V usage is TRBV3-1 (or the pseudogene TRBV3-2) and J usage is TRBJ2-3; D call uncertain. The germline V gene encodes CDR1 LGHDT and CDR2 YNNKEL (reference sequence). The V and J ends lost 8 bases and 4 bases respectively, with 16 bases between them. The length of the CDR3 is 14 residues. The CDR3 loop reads CASRSSRMADTQYF. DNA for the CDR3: TGTGCCAGCCGGAGCTCAAGGATGGCAGATACGCAGTATTTT.

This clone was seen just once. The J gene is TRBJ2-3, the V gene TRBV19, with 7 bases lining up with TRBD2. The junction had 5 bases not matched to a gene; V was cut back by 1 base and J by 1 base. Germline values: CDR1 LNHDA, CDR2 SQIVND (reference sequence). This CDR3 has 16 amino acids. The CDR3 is CASSIGASGGTDTQYF. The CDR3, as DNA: TGTGCCAGTAGTATAGGTGCTAGCGGAGGCACAGATACGCAGTATTTT.

The DNA of the CDR3 is TGTGCCACCAGTGACCAATTGCAGTCAAATGAGCAGTTCTTC. The encoded protein is CATSDQLQSNEQFF. The chain employs TRBV24-1 and TRBJ2-1; D call uncertain. Looked up from germline, CDR1 is KGHDR and CDR2 is SFDVKD. The CDR3 has 14 amino acids. V was shortened by 4 bases and J by 7 bases, with 13 bases between the two germline ends.